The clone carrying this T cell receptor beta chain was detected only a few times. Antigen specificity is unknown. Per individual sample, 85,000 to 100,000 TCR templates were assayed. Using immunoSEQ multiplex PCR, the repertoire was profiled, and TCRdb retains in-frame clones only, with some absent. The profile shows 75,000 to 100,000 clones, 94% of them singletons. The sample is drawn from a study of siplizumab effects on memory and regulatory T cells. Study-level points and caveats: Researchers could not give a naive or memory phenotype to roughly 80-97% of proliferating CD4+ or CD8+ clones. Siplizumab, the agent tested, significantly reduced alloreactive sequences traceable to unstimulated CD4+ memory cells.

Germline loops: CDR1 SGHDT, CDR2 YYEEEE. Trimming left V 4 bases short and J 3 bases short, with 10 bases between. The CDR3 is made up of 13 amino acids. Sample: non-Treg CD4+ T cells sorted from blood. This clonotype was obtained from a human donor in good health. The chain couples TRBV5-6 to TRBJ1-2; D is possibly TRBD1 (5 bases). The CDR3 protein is CASSGGSYYGYTF. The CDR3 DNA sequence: TGTGCCAGCAGCGGGGGGTCTTACTATGGCTACACCTTC.